The entry that follows covers one T cell receptor (beta chain) sequence. Its cognate antigen has yet to be identified. Base qualities are not provided; no much larger clone lies one nucleotide away. The CDR3 regions of human TCRbeta chains were subjected to immunosequencing. As for how the authors treated the data: Repertoire TCRs were matched against a reference library of SARS-CoV-2-specific TCRs generated with the MIRA antigen-specificity platform. Breadth was defined as the fraction of unique TCRs that were SARS-CoV-2-associated. Depth was defined as the fraction of total T cells that were SARS-CoV-2-associated. Using the MIRA data, each spike-specific TCR was mapped to the spike region that the TCR reacts to and placed in a CD4 or CD8 class. Log10-transformed breadth and depth values were compared by one-way ANOVA with Sidak's multiple comparisons tests. As stored in TCRdb, this immuneACCESS dataset retains in-frame rearrangements with V and J assigned. A fraction of the clones does not appear; measured against another copy, unresolved V genes explain less than half of the discrepancy, and the remainder lacks a known reason. That table gives V, J and clone size, and the DNA gave D and trimming. This sample has roughly 170,000 clones in its table, and over 80% of those were observed once. 1.5% to 2% of the sample is in the top ten clones.

Between the V and J ends, shortened by 6 bases and 0 bases respectively, the junction contains 8 bases. The CDR3 contains 13 residues, cysteine and phenylalanine counted. Of the read, only the CDR3 DNA is kept; its 39 bases are in frame from base 1. CDR1 MNHNY and CDR2 SVGAGI are derived from the germline V gene (reference sequence). This sample is drawn from a study of T cell responses to AZD1222 COVID-19 vaccine (dated by TCRdb to 2020 to 2022). Study-level background: AZD1222 recipients whose second dose came at about 4 weeks and those whose second dose came at about 12 weeks were combined into one group, since spike-specific TCR depth and breadth did not differ between the two schedules. Trial participants were enrolled into age subgroups of 18-55, 56-69 and 70-plus years, which contained about 150, 27 and 61 TCR-sequenced participants, respectively. A total of around 240 trial participants underwent TCR sequencing, of whom approximately 210 received two doses of AZD1222 and 26 received two doses of the MenACWY control vaccine.

Per the publication, the time point label means: baseline before first vaccination. The vaccinee samples were drawn from two UK trials, COV001 and COV002, one of which was a single-blind randomized controlled phase 2/3 trial testing AZD1222 (ChAdOx1 nCoV-19) in healthy adults. For TCRbeta chain sequencing, PBMC samples were collected from trial participants at day 0 and at day 28 after the second dose. Beyond this particular receptor, the publication reports: The 56-69-year group was small, and its depth increase did not reach significance, likely because of low power. The whole spike protein was spanned by vaccine-associated CD4 TCRs, and dominant responses were seen in regions 160-218 and 743-854. Participants were mostly white British and included more females than males, and it was suggested by the authors that clonal diversity may have been underestimated. A significant rise in spike-specific TCR breadth and depth was observed after two AZD1222 doses relative to day 0 and relative to MenACWY recipients. Conclusions about previously exposed vaccinees are limited, since just five to seven AZD1222 recipients were seropositive for SARS-CoV-2 at baseline. Because no day 14 peak-response samples were available, the repertoires could be characterized only after the peak T cell response. Epitopes outside the regions mutated in the B.1.351 and B.1.1.7 variants were reportedly recognized by nearly half of the unique spike-specific TCRs.

This specimen consisted of peripheral blood, obtained on day 0 of AZD1222 vaccination. This TCR was recovered from an adult in good health. Recombination connected TRBV6-6 to TRBJ1-1; no D gene can be assigned with confidence. This receptor carries the CDR3 CASREPLNTEAFF. The nucleotides are TGTGCCAGCAGGGAACCGCTGAACACTGAAGCTTTCTTT.